This T cell receptor beta chain was identified during a study of neurological immune-mediated disorders. The time point is: technical triplicate 2. The cells used in sorted libraries, CD4+ or CD8+ T cells, numbered 1 million. The V and J ends lost 6 bases and 1 base, in that order; junction bases with no gene match: 5. The CDR3 totals 15 residues. Germline assignment: CDR1 MNHNY and CDR2 SVGAGI (reference sequence). 5'RACE with 10-nucleotide random UMIs generated the cDNA. MiXCR, applied by TCRdb to the 5' RACE reads, yields one record per CDR3 protein. This repertoire shows 31,000 or so distinct CDR3 sequences, 13% found once; its top ten account for more than 5%. This clonotype occurred many times.

This clonotype was obtained from a female donor with HTLV-1-associated myelopathy (HAM/TSP). Sequenced sample: CD4+ T cells from blood. The chain employs TRBV6-6 and TRBJ2-3; 9 bases match TRBD1. The CDR3 nucleotides are TGTGCCAGCAGAGACAGGGGGAGAGGCACAGATACGCAGTATTTT. It translates to CASRDRGRGTDTQYF.